In this sample, the clone carrying this T cell receptor (beta chain) turned up many times. Its antigen is unidentified. The data stem from a study of neurological immune-mediated disorders. Study findings and constraints: It was HTLV-1-associated myelopathy that showed the most TCR clonal expansion, while multiple sclerosis showed the least, falling below healthy controls. Repertoires from 18 of 34 multiple sclerosis patients grouped phylogenetically into a related-CDR3 cluster, suggesting a possible signature.

cDNA was made by 5'RACE with 10-nucleotide random UMIs. TCRdb re-analysed the 5' RACE reads in MiXCR, keeping a single row per CDR3 protein. The profile shows 55,000 to 75,000 distinct CDR3 sequences, 5.2% of them singletons. Germline CDR1 SQVTM, CDR2 ANQGSEA. The CDR3 covers 13 residues. Trimming removed 4 bases from V and 0 bases from J, with 9 bases in between. V usage is TRBV29-1 and J usage is TRBJ1-2, with D possibly matching TRBD1 (5 bases). Sequenced material: PBMCs. The sequence was obtained from a woman aged 25-40 years with multiple sclerosis. The CDR3 loop is CSVVQDSNYGYTF. CDR3 in DNA: TGCAGCGTTGTACAGGACTCTAACTATGGCTACACCTTC.